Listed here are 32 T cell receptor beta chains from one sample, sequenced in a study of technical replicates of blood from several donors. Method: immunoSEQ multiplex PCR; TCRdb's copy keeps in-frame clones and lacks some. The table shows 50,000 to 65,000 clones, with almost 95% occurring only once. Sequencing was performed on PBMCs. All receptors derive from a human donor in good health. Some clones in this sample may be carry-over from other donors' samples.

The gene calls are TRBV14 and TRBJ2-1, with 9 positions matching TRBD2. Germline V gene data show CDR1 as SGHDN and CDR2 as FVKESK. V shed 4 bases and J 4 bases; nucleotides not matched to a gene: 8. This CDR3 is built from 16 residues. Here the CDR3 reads CASSRNPGLAYNEQFF. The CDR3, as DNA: TGTGCCAGCAGCCGGAACCCGGGACTAGCTTACAATGAGCAGTTCTTC. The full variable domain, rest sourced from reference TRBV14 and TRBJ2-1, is EAGVTQFPSHSVIEKGQTVTLRCDPISGHDNLYWYRRVMGKEIKFLLHFVKESKQDESGMPNNRFLAERTGGTYSTLKVQPAELEDSGVYFCASSRNPGLAYNEQFFGPGTRLTVL.

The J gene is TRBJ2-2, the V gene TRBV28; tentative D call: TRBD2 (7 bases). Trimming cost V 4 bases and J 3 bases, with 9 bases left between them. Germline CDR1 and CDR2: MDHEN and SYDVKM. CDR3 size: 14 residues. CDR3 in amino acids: CASSWGGHTGELFF. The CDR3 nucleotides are TGTGCCAGCAGTTGGGGGGGCCACACCGGGGAGCTGTTTTTT.

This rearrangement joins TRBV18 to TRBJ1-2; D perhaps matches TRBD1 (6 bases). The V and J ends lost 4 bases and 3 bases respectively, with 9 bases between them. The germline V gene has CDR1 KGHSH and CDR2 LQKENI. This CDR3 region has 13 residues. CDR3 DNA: TGTGCCAGCTCACTAAACAGGGACTATGGCTACACCTTC. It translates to CASSLNRDYGYTF.

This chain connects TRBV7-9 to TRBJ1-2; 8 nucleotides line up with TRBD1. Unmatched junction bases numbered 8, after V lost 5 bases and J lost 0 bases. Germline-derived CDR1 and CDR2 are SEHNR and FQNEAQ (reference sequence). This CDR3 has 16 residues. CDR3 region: CASSPSGQGTNYGYTF. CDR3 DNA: TGTGCCAGCAGCCCCTCCGGACAGGGAACTAACTATGGCTACACCTTC. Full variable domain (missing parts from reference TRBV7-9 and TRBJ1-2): DTGVSQNPRHKITKRGQNVTFRCDPISEHNRLYWYRQTLGQGPEFLTYFQNEAQLEKSRLLSDRFSAERPKGSFSTLEIQRTEQGDSAMYLCASSPSGQGTNYGYTFGSGTRLTVV.

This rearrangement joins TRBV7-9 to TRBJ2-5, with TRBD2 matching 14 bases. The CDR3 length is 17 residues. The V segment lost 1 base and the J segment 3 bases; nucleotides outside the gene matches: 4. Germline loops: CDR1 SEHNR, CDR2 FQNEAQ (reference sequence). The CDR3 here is CASSLVGTSGREETQYF. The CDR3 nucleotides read TGTGCCAGCAGCTTAGTTGGGACTAGCGGGAGAGAAGAGACCCAGTACTTC.

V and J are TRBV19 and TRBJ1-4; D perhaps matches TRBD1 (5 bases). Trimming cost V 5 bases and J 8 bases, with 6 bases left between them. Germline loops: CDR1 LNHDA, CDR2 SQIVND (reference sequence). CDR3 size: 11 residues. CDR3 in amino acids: CASSAGEKLFF. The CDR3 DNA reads TGTGCCAGTAGTGCAGGGGAAAAACTGTTTTTT.

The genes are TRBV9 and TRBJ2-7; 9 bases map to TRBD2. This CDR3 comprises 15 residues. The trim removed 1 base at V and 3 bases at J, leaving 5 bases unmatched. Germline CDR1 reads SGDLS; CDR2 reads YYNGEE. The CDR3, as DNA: TGTGCCAGCAGCGTAACTCCTAGCGGGGACTACGAGCAGTACTTC. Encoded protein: CASSVTPSGDYEQYF.

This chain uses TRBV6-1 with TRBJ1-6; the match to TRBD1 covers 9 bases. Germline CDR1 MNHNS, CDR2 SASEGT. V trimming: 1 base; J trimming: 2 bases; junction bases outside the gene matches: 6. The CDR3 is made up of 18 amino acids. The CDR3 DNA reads TGTGCCAGCAGTGAAGAAAAGGGACAGGGTCCCTATAATTCACCCCTCCACTTT. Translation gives CASSEEKGQGPYNSPLHF.

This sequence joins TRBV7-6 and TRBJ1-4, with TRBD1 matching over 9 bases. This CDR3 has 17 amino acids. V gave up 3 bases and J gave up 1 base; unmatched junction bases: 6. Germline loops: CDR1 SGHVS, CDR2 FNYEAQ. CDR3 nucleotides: TGTGCCAGCAGCTTCCAGACAGGGGGGATAACTAATGAAAAACTGTTTTTT. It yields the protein CASSFQTGGITNEKLFF. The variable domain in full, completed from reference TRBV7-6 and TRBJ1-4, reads GAGVSQSPRYKVTKRGQDVALRCDPISGHVSLYWYRQALGQGPEFLTYFNYEAQQDKSGLPNDRFSAERPEGSISTLTIQRTEQRDSAMYRCASSFQTGGITNEKLFFGSGTQLSVL.

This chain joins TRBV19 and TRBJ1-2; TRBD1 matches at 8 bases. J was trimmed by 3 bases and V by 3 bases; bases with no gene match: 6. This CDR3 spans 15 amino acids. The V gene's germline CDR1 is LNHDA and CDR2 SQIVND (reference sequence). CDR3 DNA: TGTGCCAGTAGTATTCTGACAGGGGTGGACTATGGCTACACCTTC. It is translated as CASSILTGVDYGYTF.

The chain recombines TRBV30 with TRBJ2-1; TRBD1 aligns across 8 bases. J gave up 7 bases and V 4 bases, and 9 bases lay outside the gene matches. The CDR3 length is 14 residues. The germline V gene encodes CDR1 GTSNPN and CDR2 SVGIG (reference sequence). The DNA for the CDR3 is TGTGCCTGGACCGGACAGGGCTCGGGAAATGAGCAGTTCTTC. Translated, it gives CAWTGQGSGNEQFF.

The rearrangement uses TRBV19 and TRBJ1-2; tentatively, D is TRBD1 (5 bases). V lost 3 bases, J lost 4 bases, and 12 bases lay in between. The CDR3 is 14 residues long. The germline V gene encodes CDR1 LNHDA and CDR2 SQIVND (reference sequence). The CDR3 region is CASSMWAGIYGYTF. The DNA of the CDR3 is TGTGCCAGTAGTATGTGGGCAGGGATCTATGGCTACACCTTC.

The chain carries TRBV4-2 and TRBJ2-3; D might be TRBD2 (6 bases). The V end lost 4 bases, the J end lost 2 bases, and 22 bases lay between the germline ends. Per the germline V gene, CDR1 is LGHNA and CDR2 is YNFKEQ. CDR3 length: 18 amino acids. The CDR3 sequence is CASSLPRDSPTPTDTQYF. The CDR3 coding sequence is TGTGCCAGCAGCCTCCCCCGGGACTCCCCGACACCCACAGATACGCAGTATTTT.

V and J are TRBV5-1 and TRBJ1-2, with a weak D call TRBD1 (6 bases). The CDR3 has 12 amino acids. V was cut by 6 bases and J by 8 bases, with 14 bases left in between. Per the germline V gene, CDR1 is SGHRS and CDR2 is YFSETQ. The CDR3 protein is CASNAFGQGYTF. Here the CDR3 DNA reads TGCGCCAGCAATGCATTCGGACAGGGCTACACCTTC.

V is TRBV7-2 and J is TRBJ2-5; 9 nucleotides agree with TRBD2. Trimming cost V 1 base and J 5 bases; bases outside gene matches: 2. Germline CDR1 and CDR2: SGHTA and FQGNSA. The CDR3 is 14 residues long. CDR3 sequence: CASSLVREGETQYF. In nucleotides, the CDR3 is TGTGCCAGCAGCTTAGTGCGGGAGGGCGAGACCCAGTACTTC.

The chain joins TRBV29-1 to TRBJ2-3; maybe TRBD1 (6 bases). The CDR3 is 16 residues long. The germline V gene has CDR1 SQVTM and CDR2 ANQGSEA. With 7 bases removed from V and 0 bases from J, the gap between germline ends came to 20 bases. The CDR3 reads CSATLPGTRSTDTQYF. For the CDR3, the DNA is TGCAGCGCCACACTTCCCGGGACACGTAGCACAGATACGCAGTATTTT.

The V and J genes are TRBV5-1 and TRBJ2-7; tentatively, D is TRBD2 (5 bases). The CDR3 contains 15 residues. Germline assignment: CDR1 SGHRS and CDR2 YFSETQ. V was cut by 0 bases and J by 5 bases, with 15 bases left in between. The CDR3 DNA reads TGCGCCAGCAGCTTGGTTACCGGCGTCGGGGACGAGCAGTACTTC. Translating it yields CASSLVTGVGDEQYF.

CDR3 loop: CAWRKGGPYEQYF. CDR3 nucleotide sequence: TGTGCCTGGAGAAAGGGGGGGCCTTACGAGCAGTACTTC. V gene TRBV30 combines with J gene TRBJ2-7; D is possibly TRBD2 (7 bases). Germline CDR1 GTSNPN, CDR2 SVGIG (reference sequence). CDR3 length: 13 amino acids. Trimming took off 3 bases at V and 4 bases at J, with 13 bases between the two ends.

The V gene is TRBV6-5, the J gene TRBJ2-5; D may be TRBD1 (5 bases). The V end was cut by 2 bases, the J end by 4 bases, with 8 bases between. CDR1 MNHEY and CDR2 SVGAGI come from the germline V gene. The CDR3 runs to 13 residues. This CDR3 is CASSYGAVETQYF. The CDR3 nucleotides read TGTGCCAGCAGTTACGGGGCAGTAGAGACCCAGTACTTC.

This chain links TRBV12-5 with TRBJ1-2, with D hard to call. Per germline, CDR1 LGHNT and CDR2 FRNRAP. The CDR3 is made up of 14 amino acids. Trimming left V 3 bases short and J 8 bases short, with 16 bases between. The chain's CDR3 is CASGFRGRRTGYTF. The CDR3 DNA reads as TGTGCTAGTGGTTTCAGAGGGAGGAGAACGGGCTACACCTTC.

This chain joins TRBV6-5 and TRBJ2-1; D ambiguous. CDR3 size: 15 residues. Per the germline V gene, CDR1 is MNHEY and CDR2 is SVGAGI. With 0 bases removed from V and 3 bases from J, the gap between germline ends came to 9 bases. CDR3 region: CASSYSERLYNEQFF. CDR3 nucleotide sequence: TGTGCCAGCAGTTACTCGGAGAGACTCTACAATGAGCAGTTCTTC.

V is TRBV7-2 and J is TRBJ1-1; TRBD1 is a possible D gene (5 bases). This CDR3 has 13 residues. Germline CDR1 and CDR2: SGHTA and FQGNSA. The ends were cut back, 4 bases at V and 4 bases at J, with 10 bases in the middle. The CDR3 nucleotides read TGTGCCAGCAGCTCCAGGGATACCACTGAAGCTTTCTTT. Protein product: CASSSRDTTEAFF. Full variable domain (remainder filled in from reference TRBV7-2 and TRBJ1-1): GAGVSQSPSNKVTEKGKDVELRCDPISGHTALYWYRQSLGQGLEFLIYFQGNSAPDKSGLPSDRFSAERTGGSVSTLTIQRTQQEDSAVYLCASSSRDTTEAFFGQGTRLTVV.

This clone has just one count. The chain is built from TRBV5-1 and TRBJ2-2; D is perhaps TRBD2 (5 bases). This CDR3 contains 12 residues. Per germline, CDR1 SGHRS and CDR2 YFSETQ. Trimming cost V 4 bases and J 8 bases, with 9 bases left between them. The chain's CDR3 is CASSMGEGELFF. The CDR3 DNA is TGCGCCAGCAGCATGGGAGAGGGGGAGCTGTTTTTT.

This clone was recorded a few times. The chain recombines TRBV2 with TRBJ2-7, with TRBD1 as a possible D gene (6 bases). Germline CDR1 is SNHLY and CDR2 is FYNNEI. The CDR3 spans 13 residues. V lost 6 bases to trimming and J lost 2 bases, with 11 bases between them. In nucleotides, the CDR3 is TGTGCCAGCAGAGGACAGACCCCCTACGAGCAGTACTTC. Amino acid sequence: CASRGQTPYEQYF.

The CDR3 region is CAWSVEAIGGQYF. CDR3 sequence (DNA): TGTGCCTGGAGTGTAGAGGCCATAGGGGGACAGTACTTC. This chain uses TRBV30 with TRBJ2-7; a weak D match, TRBD1 (6 bases). V was clipped by 0 bases and J by 10 bases, with 16 bases between them. This CDR3 is 13 amino acids long. Germline CDR1 is GTSNPN and CDR2 is SVGIG (reference sequence).

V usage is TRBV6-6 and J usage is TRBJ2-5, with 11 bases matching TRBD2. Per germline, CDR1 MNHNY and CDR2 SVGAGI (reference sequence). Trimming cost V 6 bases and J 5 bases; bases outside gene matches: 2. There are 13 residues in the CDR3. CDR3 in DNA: TGTGCCAGCAGGGGGACTAGCGGCGAGACCCAGTACTTC. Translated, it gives CASRGTSGETQYF.

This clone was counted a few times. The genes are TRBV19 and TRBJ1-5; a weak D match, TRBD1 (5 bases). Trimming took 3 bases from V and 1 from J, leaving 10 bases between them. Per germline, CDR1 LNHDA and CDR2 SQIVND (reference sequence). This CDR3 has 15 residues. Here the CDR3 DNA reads TGTGCCAGTAGTATCAGACAGAGAAGCAATCAGCCCCAGCATTTT. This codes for CASSIRQRSNQPQHF. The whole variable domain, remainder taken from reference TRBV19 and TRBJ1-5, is DGGITQSPKYLFRKEGQNVTLSCEQNLNHDAMYWYRQDPGQGLRLIYYSQIVNDFQKGDIAEGYSVSREKKESFPLTVTSAQKNPTAFYLCASSIRQRSNQPQHFGDGTRLSIL.

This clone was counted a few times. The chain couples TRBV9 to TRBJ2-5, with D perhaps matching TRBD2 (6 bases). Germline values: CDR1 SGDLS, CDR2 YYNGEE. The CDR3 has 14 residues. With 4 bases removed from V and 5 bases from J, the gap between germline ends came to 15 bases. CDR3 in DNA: TGTGCCAGCAGCACGGGACTCTCGGGGGAGACCCAGTACTTC. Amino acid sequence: CASSTGLSGETQYF.

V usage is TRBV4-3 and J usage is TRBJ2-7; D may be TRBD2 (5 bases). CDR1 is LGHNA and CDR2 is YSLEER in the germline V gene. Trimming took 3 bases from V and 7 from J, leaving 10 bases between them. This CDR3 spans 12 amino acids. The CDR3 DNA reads TGCGCCAGCAGCCAGACCTCGGGAGAGCAGTACTTC. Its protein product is CASSQTSGEQYF.

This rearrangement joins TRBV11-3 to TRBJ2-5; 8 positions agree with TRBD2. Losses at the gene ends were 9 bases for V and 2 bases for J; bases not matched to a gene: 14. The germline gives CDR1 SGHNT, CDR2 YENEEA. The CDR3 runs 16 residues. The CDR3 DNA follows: TGTGCCAGTGCAAGCAGCGGGAGTTGGAGGCAAGAGACCCAGTACTTC. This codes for CASASSGSWRQETQYF.

CDR3 protein: CASSLRQGGTDTQYF. The CDR3 coding sequence is TGCGCCAGCAGCTTGAGACAGGGGGGAACAGATACGCAGTATTTT. V usage is TRBV5-1 and J usage is TRBJ2-3; 9 bases are a match to TRBD1. This CDR3 spans 15 amino acids. V was clipped by 1 base and J by 3 bases; unmatched bases: 3. Germline V CDR1 and CDR2: SGHRS, YFSETQ.

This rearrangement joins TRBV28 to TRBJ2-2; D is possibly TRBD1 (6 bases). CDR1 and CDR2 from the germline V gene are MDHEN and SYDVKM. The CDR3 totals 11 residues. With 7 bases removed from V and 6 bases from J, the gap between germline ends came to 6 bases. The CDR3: CASNRAGELFF. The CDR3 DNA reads TGTGCCAGCAACAGGGCCGGGGAGCTGTTTTTT. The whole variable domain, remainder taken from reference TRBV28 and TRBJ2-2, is DVKVTQSSRYLVKRTGEKVFLECVQDMDHENMFWYRQDPGLGLRLIYFSYDVKMKEKGDIPEGYSVSREKKERFSLILESASTNQTSMYLCASNRAGELFFGEGSRLTVL.